Listed below are T cell receptor beta chains from one sample, sequenced in a study of CD8+ T cells in alopecia areata. Repertoires were generated with immunoSEQ multiplex PCR, while TCRdb's copy carries only in-frame clones and drops some. The table lists more than 200,000 clones, about 68% of them singletons. The specimen was CD4+ T cells sorted from blood, collected at week 0. These receptors originate from a human donor with alopecia areata. Each CDR3 is given with its conserved first and last residue. The D gene is left open where the match is weak. Not every row has a clone size; where given, it reads once, few, many or a size class.

length: 10
size: -
J: TRBJ2-1
D: TRBD1
V: TRBV29-1
CDR3: CSGQGSGQFF
DNA: TGCAGCGGACAGGGATCAGGGCAGTTCTTC

length: 14
size: -
J: TRBJ2-5
D: TRBD1
V: TRBV6-5
CDR3: CASRWDSYQETQYF
DNA: TGTGCCAGCAGGTGGGACAGCTATCAAGAGACCCAGTACTTC

length: 12
size: -
J: TRBJ2-5
D: -
V: TRBV29-1
CDR3: CSLGQNQETQYF
DNA: TGCAGCTTAGGACAGAACCAAGAGACCCAGTACTTC

length: 14
size: -
J: TRBJ1-2
D: -
V: TRBV30
CDR3: CAWVQEPVGYGYTF
DNA: TGTGCCTGGGTTCAGGAGCCCGTGGGTTACGGCTACACCTTC

length: 13
size: -
J: TRBJ2-1
D: TRBD1
V: TRBV5-1
CDR3: CASSGTGHNEQFF
DNA: TGCGCCAGCAGCGGGACAGGGCACAATGAGCAGTTCTTC

length: 15
size: -
J: TRBJ2-3
D: -
V: TRBV29-1
CDR3: CSAGQRMISTDTQYF
DNA: TGCAGCGCTGGACAGCGCATGATCTCCACAGATACGCAGTATTTT

length: 14
size: -
J: TRBJ1-2
D: TRBD1
V: TRBV5-1
CDR3: CASSTGTGNYGYTF
DNA: TGCGCCAGCAGCACCGGGACAGGGAACTATGGCTACACCTTC

length: 13
size: -
J: TRBJ1-1
D: -
V: TRBV5-4
CDR3: CASSLAANTEAFF
DNA: TGTGCCAGCAGCTTGGCCGCGAACACTGAAGCTTTCTTT

length: 12
size: -
J: TRBJ2-7
D: -
V: TRBV2
CDR3: CASSLDSYEQYF
DNA: TGTGCCAGCAGTCTCGATTCCTACGAGCAGTACTTC

length: 13
size: -
J: TRBJ2-1
D: -
V: TRBV5-1
CDR3: CASSFSGYNEQFF
DNA: TGCGCCAGCAGCTTTTCGGGGTACAATGAGCAGTTCTTC

length: 12
size: few
J: TRBJ2-7
D: -
V: TRBV29-1
CDR3: CSVGGLSYEQYF
DNA: TGCAGCGTCGGCGGGCTCTCCTACGAGCAGTACTTC

length: 13
size: -
J: TRBJ2-7
D: -
V: TRBV29-1
CDR3: CSVTAGGTYEQYF
DNA: TGCAGCGTCACGGCGGGCGGAACCTACGAGCAGTACTTC

length: 12
size: -
J: TRBJ2-7
D: -
V: TRBV29-1
CDR3: CSVRSGTYEQYF
DNA: TGCAGCGTTAGGAGCGGCACCTACGAGCAGTACTTC

length: 12
size: few
J: TRBJ2-3
D: -
V: TRBV29-1
CDR3: CSVLNQGDTQYF
DNA: TGCAGCGTCCTAAACCAGGGGGATACGCAGTATTTT

length: 15
size: -
J: TRBJ2-7
D: -
V: TRBV6-6
CDR3: CASSSTGLRTDEQYF
DNA: TGTGCCAGCAGTTCGACAGGCTTACGAACCGACGAGCAGTACTTC

length: 16
size: -
J: TRBJ2-7
D: TRBD2
V: TRBV29-1
CDR3: CSVVGTPGSGGDEQYF
DNA: TGCAGCGTTGTGGGGACCCCGGGTAGCGGGGGGGACGAGCAGTACTTC

length: 14
size: -
J: TRBJ1-5
D: -
V: TRBV7-9
CDR3: CASSLHPGTEPQHF
DNA: TGTGCCAGCAGCCTCCACCCCGGGACGGAGCCCCAGCATTTT

length: 13
size: -
J: TRBJ2-5
D: -
V: TRBV10-3
CDR3: CAISVNPEETQYF
DNA: TGTGCCATCAGCGTCAACCCCGAAGAGACCCAGTACTTC

length: 14
size: -
J: TRBJ1-4
D: -
V: TRBV30
CDR3: CAWSVLGANEKLFF
DNA: TGTGCCTGGAGTGTACTCGGTGCTAATGAAAAACTGTTTTTT

length: 12
size: -
J: TRBJ1-2
D: -
V: TRBV30
CDR3: CAYTLGPYGYTF
DNA: TGTGCCTACACTCTGGGACCCTATGGCTACACCTTC

length: 13
size: -
J: TRBJ1-6
D: -
V: TRBV25-1
CDR3: CASVQGGNSPLHF
DNA: TGTGCCAGCGTACAGGGAGGGAATTCACCCCTCCACTTT

length: 11
size: -
J: TRBJ2-7
D: -
V: TRBV10-3
CDR3: CAISNTGKQYF
DNA: TGTGCCATCAGCAATACAGGGAAGCAGTACTTC

length: 16
size: -
J: TRBJ2-2
D: -
V: TRBV4-3
CDR3: CASSQGSAGNTGELFF
DNA: TGCGCCAGCAGCCAAGGATCCGCAGGGAACACCGGGGAGCTGTTTTTT

length: 13
size: -
J: TRBJ1-1
D: TRBD1
V: TRBV6-5
CDR3: CASTWTGMTEAFF
DNA: TGTGCCAGCACCTGGACAGGGATGACTGAAGCTTTCTTT

length: 14
size: few
J: TRBJ2-3
D: -
V: TRBV18
CDR3: CASSRGGGADTQYF
DNA: TGTGCCAGCTCTCGAGGAGGAGGTGCAGATACGCAGTATTTT

length: 14
size: -
J: TRBJ2-7
D: -
V: TRBV5-6
CDR3: CASSPRWTAYEQYF
DNA: TGTGCCAGCAGCCCTCGTTGGACAGCGTACGAGCAGTACTTC

length: 15
size: -
J: TRBJ1-4
D: -
V: TRBV30
CDR3: CAWSVPETTNEKLFF
DNA: TGTGCCTGGAGTGTACCCGAAACCACTAATGAAAAACTGTTTTTT

length: 14
size: -
J: TRBJ2-7
D: -
V: TRBV30
CDR3: CAWRGPGPVYEQYF
DNA: TGTGCCTGGAGAGGGCCAGGGCCCGTTTACGAGCAGTACTTC

length: 12
size: -
J: TRBJ1-6
D: -
V: TRBV16
CDR3: CASSQSRSPLHF
DNA: TGTGCCAGCAGCCAATCCCGTTCACCCCTCCACTTT

length: 15
size: -
J: TRBJ2-5
D: -
V: TRBV7-7
CDR3: CASSFNRDFQETQYF
DNA: TGTGCTAGCAGCTTTAACCGGGACTTCCAAGAGACCCAGTACTTC

length: 14
size: -
J: TRBJ2-2
D: TRBD1
V: TRBV30
CDR3: CAWSATGVAGELFF
DNA: TGTGCCTGGAGTGCGACAGGGGTGGCCGGGGAGCTGTTTTTT

length: 14
size: -
J: TRBJ2-7
D: -
V: TRBV11-1
CDR3: CASSLRTVTSEQYF
DNA: TGTGCCAGCAGCCTTAGGACAGTCACTTCCGAGCAGTACTTC

length: 13
size: -
J: TRBJ1-5
D: -
V: TRBV7-9
CDR3: CASSHGGNQPQHF
DNA: TGTGCCAGCAGCCACGGTGGCAATCAGCCCCAGCATTTT

length: 14
size: -
J: TRBJ1-2
D: -
V: TRBV6-5
CDR3: CASSYSPQGGFYTF
DNA: TGTGCCAGCAGTTACTCCCCGCAGGGAGGTTTCTACACCTTC

length: 14
size: -
J: TRBJ2-7
D: TRBD1
V: TRBV15
CDR3: CATSSRDSSYEQYF
DNA: TGTGCCACCAGCAGCCGGGACAGCTCCTACGAGCAGTACTTC

length: 11
size: -
J: TRBJ2-5
D: -
V: TRBV20-1
CDR3: CSARHQETQYF
DNA: TGCAGTGCTCGACACCAAGAGACCCAGTACTTC

length: 14
size: -
J: TRBJ1-6
D: -
V: TRBV25-1
CDR3: CASGDGAYNSPLHF
DNA: TGTGCCAGCGGAGACGGCGCCTATAATTCACCCCTCCACTTT

length: 14
size: -
J: TRBJ2-1
D: TRBD2
V: TRBV29-1
CDR3: CSFETSGVGNEQFF
DNA: TGCAGCTTTGAGACTAGCGGGGTCGGAAATGAGCAGTTCTTC

length: 13
size: -
J: TRBJ1-5
D: -
V: TRBV2
CDR3: CASSGGSNQPQHF
DNA: TGTGCCAGCAGTGGGGGTAGCAATCAGCCCCAGCATTTT

length: 15
size: few
J: TRBJ2-2
D: -
V: TRBV27
CDR3: CASSRPGTLGGELFF
DNA: TGTGCCAGCAGTCGTCCCGGGACTCTCGGCGGGGAGCTGTTTTTT

length: 13
size: -
J: TRBJ1-1
D: -
V: TRBV7-3
CDR3: CASSQRLTDEAFF
DNA: TGTGCCAGCAGTCAACGTCTGACAGATGAAGCTTTCTTT

length: 16
size: -
J: TRBJ2-5
D: -
V: TRBV5-6
CDR3: CASSKRTAQSQETQYF
DNA: TGTGCCAGCAGCAAAAGGACAGCCCAGAGCCAAGAGACCCAGTACTTC

length: 14
size: -
J: TRBJ1-1
D: -
V: TRBV29-1
CDR3: CSTQGPGMATEAFF
DNA: TGCAGCACTCAGGGACCTGGGATGGCCACTGAAGCTTTCTTT

length: 10
size: -
J: TRBJ2-1
D: -
V: TRBV29-1
CDR3: CSVLGGGEFF
DNA: TGCAGCGTCCTGGGGGGGGGCGAGTTCTTC

length: 13
size: -
J: TRBJ1-1
D: TRBD1
V: TRBV29-1
CDR3: CSVVQGANTEAFF
DNA: TGCAGCGTTGTACAGGGGGCGAACACTGAAGCTTTCTTT

length: 14
size: -
J: TRBJ1-2
D: -
V: TRBV6-1
CDR3: CASSEAVSVYGYTF
DNA: TGTGCCAGCAGTGAAGCGGTCTCCGTCTATGGCTACACCTTC

length: 11
size: once
J: TRBJ2-7
D: -
V: TRBV6-5
CDR3: CASESSYEQYF
DNA: TGTGCCAGCGAAAGCTCCTACGAGCAGTACTTC

length: 10
size: -
J: TRBJ1-2
D: -
V: TRBV7-9
CDR3: CASQADGYTF
DNA: TGTGCCAGCCAGGCGGATGGCTACACCTTC

length: 12
size: few
J: TRBJ2-7
D: -
V: TRBV11-1
CDR3: CASSFLGNEQYF
DNA: TGTGCCAGCAGCTTCCTGGGAAACGAGCAGTACTTC

length: 13
size: few
J: TRBJ2-3
D: -
V: TRBV29-1
CDR3: CSVSRGRSDTQYF
DNA: TGCAGCGTTAGCCGGGGCAGATCAGATACGCAGTATTTT

length: 12
size: -
J: TRBJ2-7
D: -
V: TRBV28
CDR3: CASSLIRVEQYF
DNA: TGTGCCAGCAGTTTAATCCGGGTCGAGCAGTACTTC

length: 15
size: -
J: TRBJ1-5
D: TRBD1
V: TRBV10-2
CDR3: CASSESGTEDQPQHF
DNA: TGCGCCAGCAGTGAGTCGGGGACAGAGGATCAGCCCCAGCATTTT

length: 13
size: once
J: TRBJ1-3
D: -
V: TRBV29-1
CDR3: CSVEWSSGNTIYF
DNA: TGCAGCGTTGAGTGGAGCTCTGGAAACACCATATATTTT

length: 14
size: -
J: TRBJ2-1
D: -
V: TRBV19
CDR3: CASSIRLLGNEQFF
DNA: TGTGCCAGTAGTATACGACTGCTTGGCAATGAGCAGTTCTTC

length: 13
size: -
J: TRBJ2-1
D: -
V: TRBV30
CDR3: CAWSPSIGVWQFF
DNA: TGTGCCTGGAGCCCCAGTATCGGGGTATGGCAGTTCTTC